The 32 T cell receptor beta chains listed next were all sequenced from one sample in a study of blood T cell repertoires in COVID-19. Measured with immunoSEQ multiplex PCR; TCRdb has only the in-frame clones, and not every one. The sample shows some 250,000 clones, approximately 91% of them seen only once. The sequenced sample consisted of PBMCs or T cells enriched from blood (not recorded which). Source of these receptors: a woman in her 40s with acute COVID-19.

The chain has TRBV6-5 and TRBJ1-5; the D is unclear. This CDR3 region has 14 residues. V dropped 4 bases and J dropped 2 bases, with 9 bases sitting between them. Germline CDR1 MNHEY, CDR2 SVGAGI. The CDR3 loop reads CASSSLVGNQPQHF. The CDR3 DNA follows: TGTGCCAGCAGTTCGCTTGTAGGCAATCAGCCCCAGCATTTT.

The rearrangement uses TRBV19 and TRBJ1-5; D call uncertain. V was trimmed by 10 bases and J by 1 base, leaving 23 bases between them. CDR1 is LNHDA and CDR2 is SQIVND in the germline V gene (reference sequence). There are 17 residues in the CDR3. The DNA for the CDR3 is TGTGCCACTTCTCAAGGCAGTTTTAGAGGGAGCAATCAGCCCCAGCATTTT. It encodes CATSQGSFRGSNQPQHF.

V gene TRBV6-5 combines with J gene TRBJ1-2, with D possibly TRBD1 on 5 matching bases. Germline V gives CDR1 MNHEY, CDR2 SVGAGI. The germline V and J ends were trimmed by 0 bases and 8 bases, with 13 bases remaining between them. This CDR3 is 14 amino acids long. CDR3 sequence (DNA): TGTGCCAGCAGTTACTCGGGGCAGGGTGGCGGCTACACCTTC. Protein sequence: CASSYSGQGGGYTF.

Only a few counts were recorded for this clone. This chain connects TRBV5-4 to TRBJ1-1, with 11 bases lining up with TRBD1. Germline V gene lookup returns CDR1 SGHNT and CDR2 YYREEE (reference sequence). V lost 3 bases to trimming and J lost 0 bases; unmatched junction nucleotides: 7. The length of the CDR3 is 17 residues. The CDR3: CASSSGQGAGMNTEAFF. CDR3 DNA sequence: TGTGCCAGCAGCTCCGGACAGGGGGCTGGAATGAACACTGAAGCTTTCTTT.

This clone has just one count. The CDR3, as DNA: TGCGCCAGCAGCACCGGACAGGGGCAACGAAATGAAAAACTGTTTTTT. It codes for CASSTGQGQRNEKLFF. V is TRBV5-1 and J is TRBJ1-4; TRBD1 matches at 9 bases. The germline V gene has CDR1 SGHRS and CDR2 YFSETQ. The CDR3 sequence is 16 residues long. Germline trimming cut 4 bases from V and 5 bases from J; bases unmatched to any gene: 9.

V gene TRBV5-1 combines with J gene TRBJ2-6; unclear D gene. The germline gives CDR1 SGHRS, CDR2 YFSETQ. V was trimmed by 0 bases and J by 1 base, leaving 5 bases between them. This CDR3 has 15 amino acids. CDR3 nucleotides: TGCGCCAGCAGCTTGGTCGGGTCTGGGGCCAACGTCCTGACTTTC. Translated, it gives CASSLVGSGANVLTF.

CDR3 sequence reads: CASSSELQNTLNTEAFF. The CDR3 DNA reads as TGTGCCAGCAGCTCGGAGTTACAAAATACCTTGAACACTGAAGCTTTCTTT. V gene TRBV7-9 combines with J gene TRBJ1-1; D remains unclear. The V and J ends lost 4 bases and 0 bases respectively, with 18 bases between them. There are 17 residues in the CDR3. Germline values: CDR1 SEHNR, CDR2 FQNEAQ (reference sequence).

V and J are TRBV30 and TRBJ1-6; 11 nucleotides line up with TRBD1. The length of the CDR3 is 17 residues. Germline values: CDR1 GTSNPN, CDR2 SVGIG (reference sequence). Trimming removed 0 bases from V and 4 bases from J; junction bases left unmatched: 5. The CDR3 here is CAWSVGTGGVYNSPLHF. In DNA form, the CDR3 reads TGTGCCTGGAGTGTAGGGACAGGGGGTGTATATAATTCACCCCTCCACTTT.

The J gene is TRBJ2-5, the V gene TRBV28, with 9 positions matching TRBD1. The CDR3 totals 14 residues. Germline V CDR1 and CDR2: MDHEN, SYDVKM. J gave up 2 bases and V 8 bases, and 6 bases lay outside the gene matches. CDR3 sequence reads: CASLRDREQETQYF. The CDR3, as DNA: TGTGCCAGCCTCCGGGACAGGGAGCAAGAGACCCAGTACTTC.

V gene TRBV5-5 combines with J gene TRBJ1-1, with 7 bases lining up with TRBD1. This CDR3 is 14 amino acids long. The V segment lost 2 bases and the J segment 5 bases; nucleotides outside the gene matches: 6. Germline lookup yields CDR1 SGHKS and CDR2 YYEKEE (reference sequence). For the CDR3, the DNA is TGTGCCAGCAGCTTTCCAGGGGGGATGACTGAAGCTTTCTTT. This codes for CASSFPGGMTEAFF.

This chain joins TRBV19 and TRBJ2-1; TRBD1 aligns across 7 bases. The ends lost 6 bases at V and 9 bases at J; junction bases unmatched: 11. The CDR3 totals 14 residues. Germline loops: CDR1 LNHDA, CDR2 SQIVND (reference sequence). CDR3 region: CASRPQGRLGEQFF. In DNA, the CDR3 is TGTGCCAGTAGACCACAGGGGAGACTGGGTGAGCAGTTCTTC.

The gene calls are TRBV4-2 and TRBJ1-2; 7 bases line up with TRBD1. V lost 2 bases to trimming and J lost 2 bases; unmatched junction nucleotides: 5. This CDR3 has 15 residues. From germline, CDR1 is LGHNA and CDR2 YNFKEQ. This chain's CDR3 is CASSQSGQRNYGYTF. The DNA for the CDR3 is TGTGCCAGCAGCCAATCGGGACAGAGGAACTATGGCTACACCTTC.

V usage is TRBV11-2 and J usage is TRBJ2-7; TRBD2 matches at 11 bases. CDR1 SGHAT and CDR2 FQNNGV come from the germline V gene. This CDR3 has 15 residues. J was trimmed by 7 bases and V by 5 bases; bases with no gene match: 10. CDR3 region: CASSHDLAGGREQYF. Here the CDR3 DNA reads TGTGCCAGCAGCCACGATCTAGCGGGAGGTCGGGAGCAGTACTTC.

This clone appeared once. The CDR3 nucleotides read TGTGCCAGCTCACCAGCGACAGGAGGTGGCTACACCTTC. Amino acid sequence: CASSPATGGGYTF. V is TRBV18 and J is TRBJ1-2, with D perhaps TRBD1 (6 bases). Germline-derived CDR1 and CDR2 are KGHSH and LQKENI. With 2 bases removed from V and 7 bases from J, the gap between germline ends came to 11 bases. This CDR3 is built from 13 residues.

This sequence joins TRBV6-2 or TRBV6-3 and TRBJ2-5, with TRBD1 matching over 7 bases. This CDR3 has 17 residues. Germline CDR1 is MNHEY and CDR2 is SVGEGT. Trimming took 1 base from V and 5 from J; bases not matched to a gene: 13. The CDR3 is CASSYLRTGRSVETQYF. DNA of the CDR3: TGTGCCAGCAGTTACTTAAGGACAGGAAGGAGCGTGGAGACCCAGTACTTC.

This sequence joins TRBV19 and TRBJ1-4, with D uncertain. V was pared by 2 bases and J by 8 bases, with 15 bases between. The germline V gene encodes CDR1 LNHDA and CDR2 SQIVND (reference sequence). The CDR3 length is 15 residues. For the CDR3, the DNA is TGTGCCAGTAGTATATCCCAGGTTGGACTGGAAAAACTGTTTTTT. Translating it yields CASSISQVGLEKLFF.

The gene calls are TRBV11-2 and TRBJ1-5; the D gene is possibly TRBD1 (5 bases). Looked up from germline, CDR1 is SGHAT and CDR2 is FQNNGV. The CDR3 is 13 amino acids. V was cut by 0 bases and J by 5 bases, with 5 bases left in between. This CDR3 reads CASSLDRDQPQHF. The CDR3 bases are TGTGCCAGCAGCTTAGACAGGGATCAGCCCCAGCATTTT.

The CDR3 sequence is CASSEEAGYGYTF. The CDR3 nucleotides are TGTGCCAGCAGTGAAGAGGCAGGCTATGGCTACACCTTC. V and J are TRBV6-1 and TRBJ1-2; D is ambiguous. Deletions cut 1 base from V and 4 bases from J, with 7 bases between. The CDR3 totals 13 residues. From germline, CDR1 is MNHNS and CDR2 SASEGT.

The gene calls are TRBV7-9 and TRBJ2-5; weak D call: TRBD2 (5 bases). The CDR3 has 15 residues. Trimming cost V 5 bases and J 2 bases, with 15 bases left between them. CDR1 is SEHNR and CDR2 is FQNEAQ in the germline V gene (reference sequence). CDR3 loop: CASSPSRRTQETQYF. The CDR3 nucleotides read TGTGCCAGCAGCCCAAGCAGGCGGACTCAAGAGACCCAGTACTTC.

V gene TRBV7-3 combines with J gene TRBJ2-3, with TRBD1 as a possible D gene (6 bases). The germline V gene encodes CDR1 SGHTA and CDR2 FQGTGA. The CDR3 sequence is 15 residues long. V lost 5 bases and J 2 bases, leaving 14 bases between the germline ends. The CDR3, as DNA: TGTGCCAGCAGCCCAGGGGTGGGGTTCACAGATACGCAGTATTTT. The encoded protein is CASSPGVGFTDTQYF.

CDR3 nucleotides: TGTGCCAGCAGTTCCCGGGACAGGGGTATCGGGGAGCTGTTTTTT. Amino acid sequence: CASSSRDRGIGELFF. This sequence joins TRBV2 and TRBJ2-2; the match to TRBD1 covers 10 bases. J gave up 7 bases and V 5 bases, and 7 bases lay outside the gene matches. CDR1 and CDR2 (germline): SNHLY, FYNNEI. The CDR3 runs 15 residues.

The V gene is TRBV11-2, the J gene TRBJ1-2, with D tentatively TRBD1 (6 bases). This CDR3 comprises 14 residues. V was cut by 1 base and J by 4 bases, with 10 bases left in between. CDR1 is SGHAT, CDR2 FQNNGV, per germline. The CDR3 loop reads CASSLVDSIYGYTF. The CDR3 nucleotides read TGTGCCAGCAGCTTAGTGGACAGTATCTATGGCTACACCTTC.

The chain is built from TRBV7-9 and TRBJ2-3; 7 bases fit TRBD2. V shed 5 bases, J shed 1 base, and the junction held 6 bases outside the gene matches. CDR3 size: 15 residues. CDR1 is SEHNR, CDR2 FQNEAQ, per germline (reference sequence). CDR3 sequence (DNA): TGTGCCAGCAGCGCTCGCCGGGGGGGCACAGATACGCAGTATTTT. Residues: CASSARRGGTDTQYF.

The V call is TRBV2, the J call TRBJ1-2, with TRBD1 identical over 8 bases. CDR1 SNHLY and CDR2 FYNNEI come from the germline V gene. J was trimmed by 3 bases and V by 6 bases; bases with no gene match: 6. CDR3 length: 14 amino acids. The CDR3 sequence is CASSLDREDYGYTF. The CDR3 nucleotides are TGTGCCAGCAGCCTGGACAGGGAAGACTATGGCTACACCTTC. Full variable domain (rest looked up from reference TRBV2 and TRBJ1-2): EPEVTQTPSHQVTQMGQEVILRCVPISNHLYFYWYRQILGQKVEFLVSFYNNEISEKSEIFDDQFSVERPDGSNFTLKIRSTKLEDSAMYFCASSLDREDYGYTFGSGTRLTVV.

V usage is TRBV3-1 (or the pseudogene TRBV3-2) and J usage is TRBJ2-1, with 8 bases identical to TRBD1. The CDR3 is made up of 14 amino acids. Germline CDR1 LGHDT, CDR2 YNNKEL (reference sequence). J lost 7 bases, V lost 5 bases, and 7 bases had no gene match. In DNA, the CDR3 is TGTGCCAGCAGCTCCACAGGGGGGACAAATGAGCAGTTCTTC. Translation gives CASSSTGGTNEQFF.

The gene calls are TRBV6-5 and TRBJ2-2; 10 nucleotides agree with TRBD1. Looked up from germline, CDR1 is MNHEY and CDR2 is SVGAGI. The CDR3 has 15 amino acids. V was clipped by 2 bases and J by 3 bases; unmatched bases: 0. The DNA of the CDR3 is TGTGCCAGCAGTTACGACAGGGGGCACACCGGGGAGCTGTTTTTT. The encoded protein is CASSYDRGHTGELFF.

V and J are TRBV4-2 and TRBJ2-7; TRBD2 might be the D (7 bases). Germline values: CDR1 LGHNA, CDR2 YNFKEQ. CDR3 length equals 15 residues. Trimming shortened V by 0 bases and J by 3 bases, and 12 bases separated the two germline ends. Here the CDR3 DNA reads TGTGCCAGCAGCCAAGAGGGGGGGCGTTACTACGAGCAGTACTTC. Translated: CASSQEGGRYYEQYF.

This clone has just a few counts. The V call is TRBV5-5, the J call TRBJ2-7; TRBD2 might be the D (6 bases). This CDR3 comprises 15 residues. Looked up from germline, CDR1 is SGHKS and CDR2 is YYEKEE (reference sequence). The V end lost 4 bases, the J end lost 7 bases, and 21 bases lay between the germline ends. The CDR3 spells CASSATSITPGEQYF. CDR3 sequence (DNA): TGTGCCAGCAGCGCCACTAGCATAACGCCGGGGGAGCAGTACTTC.

The CDR3 nucleotides are TGTGCCAGCAGTTACTCTTGGGGGGACAGGGCACCCCACACCTTC. Its translation: CASSYSWGDRAPHTF. V and J are TRBV6-5 and TRBJ1-2; TRBD1 matches at 9 bases. The V and J ends lost 0 bases and 12 bases, in that order; junction bases with no gene match: 11. Germline V lookup: CDR1 MNHEY, CDR2 SVGAGI. This CDR3 contains 15 residues.

The gene calls are TRBV18 and TRBJ2-5, with D unresolved. This CDR3 spans 15 amino acids. Germline CDR1 is KGHSH and CDR2 is LQKENI. Trimming left V 3 bases short and J 2 bases short, with 13 bases between. CDR3: CASSPLLASQETQYF. CDR3 DNA sequence: TGTGCCAGCTCACCCCTTTTGGCCTCACAAGAGACCCAGTACTTC.

The chain has TRBV24-1 and TRBJ2-5, with 8 bases that match TRBD1. V was clipped by 1 base and J by 2 bases; unmatched bases: 2. Germline CDR1 KGHDR, CDR2 SFDVKD. There are 15 residues in the CDR3. CDR3 loop: CATSDFRDRQETQYF. The CDR3 DNA reads as TGTGCCACCAGTGATTTCAGGGACAGGCAAGAGACCCAGTACTTC.

The chain carries TRBV9 and TRBJ2-2, with 8 bases fitting TRBD1. V shed 4 bases and J 5 bases; nucleotides not matched to a gene: 7. There are 15 residues in the CDR3. CDR1 and CDR2 from the germline V gene are SGDLS and YYNGEE. The CDR3 here is CASSPRTGKTGELFF. The CDR3 bases are TGTGCCAGCAGCCCCCGGACAGGGAAGACCGGGGAGCTGTTTTTT.